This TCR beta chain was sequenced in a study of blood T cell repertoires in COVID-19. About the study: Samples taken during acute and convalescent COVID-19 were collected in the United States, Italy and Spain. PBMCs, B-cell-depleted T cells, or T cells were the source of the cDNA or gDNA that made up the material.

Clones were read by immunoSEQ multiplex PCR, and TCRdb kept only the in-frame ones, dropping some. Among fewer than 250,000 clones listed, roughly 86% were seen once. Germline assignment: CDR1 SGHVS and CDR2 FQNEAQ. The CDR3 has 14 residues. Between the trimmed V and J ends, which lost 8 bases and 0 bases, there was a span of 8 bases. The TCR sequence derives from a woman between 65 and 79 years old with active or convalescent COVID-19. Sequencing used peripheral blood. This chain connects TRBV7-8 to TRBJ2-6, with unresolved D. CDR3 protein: CASLRPSGANVLTF. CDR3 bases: TGTGCCAGCCTGAGGCCCTCTGGGGCCAACGTCCTGACTTTC. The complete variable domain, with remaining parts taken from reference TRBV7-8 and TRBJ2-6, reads GAGVSQSPRYKVAKRGQDVALRCDPISGHVSLFWYQQALGQGPEFLTYFQNEAQLDKSGLPSDRFFAERPEGSVSTLKIQRTQQEDSAVYLCASLRPSGANVLTFGAGSRLTVL.